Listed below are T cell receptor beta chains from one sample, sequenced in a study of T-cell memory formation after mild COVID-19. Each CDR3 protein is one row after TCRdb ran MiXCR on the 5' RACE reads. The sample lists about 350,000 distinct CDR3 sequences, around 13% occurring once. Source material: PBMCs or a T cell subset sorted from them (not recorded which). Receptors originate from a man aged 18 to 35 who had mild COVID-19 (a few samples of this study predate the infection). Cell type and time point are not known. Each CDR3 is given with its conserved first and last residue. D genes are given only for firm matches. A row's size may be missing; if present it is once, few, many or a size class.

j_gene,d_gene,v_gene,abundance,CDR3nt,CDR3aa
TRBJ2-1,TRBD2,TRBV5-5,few,TGTGCCAGCAGCGCGTCTAGCGGGGGTATCTATGAGCAGTTCTTC,CASSASSGGIYEQFF
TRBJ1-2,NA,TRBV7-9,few,TGTGCCAGCAGCTCGTATCGCCGTCAGGGGTGGCACTATGGCTACACCTTC,CASSSYRRQGWHYGYTF
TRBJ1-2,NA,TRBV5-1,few,TGCGCCAGCAGCAAAGGACACCCGCTCTCAAACTATGGCTACACCTTC,CASSKGHPLSNYGYTF
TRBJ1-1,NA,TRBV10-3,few,TGTGCCATCATGAGACAGTGGAACACTGAAGCTTTCTTT,CAIMRQWNTEAFF
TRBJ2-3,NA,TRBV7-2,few,TGTGCCAGCAGCTTAGTTCAACTCTCCACAGATACGCAGTATTTT,CASSLVQLSTDTQYF
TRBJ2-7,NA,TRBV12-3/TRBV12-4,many,TGTGCCAGCAGTCATGACAGGTTCCCCTACGAGCAGTACTTC,CASSHDRFPYEQYF
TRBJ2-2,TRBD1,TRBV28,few,TGTGCCAGCAGTCGGGACAGAGTATCGAACACCGGGGAGCTGTTTTTT,CASSRDRVSNTGELFF
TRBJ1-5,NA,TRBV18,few,TGTGCCAGCTCACCGGGCCGGGGAGACGTGCCCCAGCATTTT,CASSPGRGDVPQHF
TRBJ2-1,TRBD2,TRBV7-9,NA,TGTGCCAGCAGCTCCCGGGGGGGGGTGACATGGTCTGGTGAGCAGTTCTTC,CASSSRGGVTWSGEQFF
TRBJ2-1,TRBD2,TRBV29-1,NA,TGCAGCGTTGAAGGCCTAGCGGGGGGCCTGTTTAAGAACAATGAGCAGTTCTTC,CSVEGLAGGLFKNNEQFF
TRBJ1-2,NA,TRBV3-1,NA,TGTGCCAGCAGCCAATCCCGCGACGGCTACACCTTC,CASSQSRDGYTF
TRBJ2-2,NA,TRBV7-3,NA,TGTGCCAGCAGCCCCGGAGGGGGGGAGCTGTTTTTT,CASSPGGGELFF
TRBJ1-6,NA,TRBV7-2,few,TGTGCCAGCAGGGACGTGGCCTATAATTCACCCCTCCACTTT,CASRDVAYNSPLHF
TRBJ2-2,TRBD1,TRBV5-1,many,TGCGCCAGCAGCTTGGGACAGGGGCCCGGGGAGCTGTTTTTT,CASSLGQGPGELFF
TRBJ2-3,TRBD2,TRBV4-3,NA,TGCGCCCGCAGGGGAGGCGGGGGGGCGGATACGCAGTATTTT,CARRGGGGADTQYF
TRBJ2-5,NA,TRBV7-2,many,TGTGCCAGCAGCCGTGCGGGGAAAGAGACCCAGTACTTC,CASSRAGKETQYF
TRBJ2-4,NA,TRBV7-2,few,TGTGCCAGCAGCCCCCTTACGGGACCCTCAGACATTCAGTACTTC,CASSPLTGPSDIQYF
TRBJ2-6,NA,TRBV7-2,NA,TGTGCCAGCAGCGAGGGGGAACTCTCTGGGGCCAACGTCCTGACTTTC,CASSEGELSGANVLTF
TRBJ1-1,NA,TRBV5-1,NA,TGCGCCAGCAGCAGCGACACCTCCGGGAACACTGAAGCTTTCTTT,CASSSDTSGNTEAFF
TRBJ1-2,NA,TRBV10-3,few,TGTGCCAGCCTCCCGACATATAACTATGGCTACACCTTC,CASLPTYNYGYTF
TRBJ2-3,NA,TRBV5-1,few,TGCGCCAGCAGCCCTACCCAGGGGAGAGATACGCAGTATTTT,CASSPTQGRDTQYF
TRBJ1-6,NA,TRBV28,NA,TGTGCCAGCAGCCAAAGACAGTTTCGTTCACCCCTCCACTTT,CASSQRQFRSPLHF
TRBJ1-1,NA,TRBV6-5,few,TGTGCCAGCAGTTACTCTGCGGGTCGGGAAGCTTTCTTT,CASSYSAGREAFF
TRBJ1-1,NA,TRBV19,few,TGTGCCAGTAGTAGTTCATATCCAGCCACTGAAGCTTTCTTT,CASSSSYPATEAFF
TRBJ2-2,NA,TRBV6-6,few,TGTGCCACCCTCTGGGGGAGCGCCACCGGGGAGCTGTTTTTT,CATLWGSATGELFF
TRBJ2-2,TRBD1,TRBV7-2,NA,TGTGCCAGCAGGTTAAGGACAGGGGGCGCGGACACCGGGGAGCTGTTTTTT,CASRLRTGGADTGELFF
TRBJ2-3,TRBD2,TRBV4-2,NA,TGTGCCAGCAGCCAAGATCGGGGGGGAGGAGATACGCAGTATTTT,CASSQDRGGGDTQYF
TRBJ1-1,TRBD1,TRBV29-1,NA,TGCAGCGTCACAGGGGGTCGGACTGAAGCTTTCTTT,CSVTGGRTEAFF
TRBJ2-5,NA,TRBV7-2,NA,TGTGCCAGCGGCCGCGCACAAGAGACCCAGTACTTC,CASGRAQETQYF
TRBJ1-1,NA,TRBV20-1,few,TGCAGTGCTAGAGTGGGGGAGACTGAAGCTTTCTTT,CSARVGETEAFF
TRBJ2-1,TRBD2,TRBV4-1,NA,TGCGCCAGCGTGGGTCTTCCGGCGGGGGGCTCCTACAATGAGCAGTTCTTC,CASVGLPAGGSYNEQFF
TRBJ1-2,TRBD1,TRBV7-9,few,TGTGCCAGCAGCTGGCAGGGGGTCGACTATGGCTACACCTTC,CASSWQGVDYGYTF
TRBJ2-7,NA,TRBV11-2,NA,TGTGCCAGCAGCTTAGAAGCAGGACGGAAGCAGTACTTC,CASSLEAGRKQYF
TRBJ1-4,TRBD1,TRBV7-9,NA,TGTGCCAGCAGCGAGGACAGGGGATTTGCAACTAATGAAAAACTGTTTTTT,CASSEDRGFATNEKLFF
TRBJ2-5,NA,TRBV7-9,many,TGTGCCAGCAGCTCCATAGAGACCCAGTACTTC,CASSSIETQYF
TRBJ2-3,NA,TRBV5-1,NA,TGCGCCAGCAGCTCGGGCCCAGGGGGCACAGATACGCAGTATTTT,CASSSGPGGTDTQYF
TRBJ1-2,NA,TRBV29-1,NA,TGCAGCGCTGTGCCCGAAGAGGGCTACACCTTC,CSAVPEEGYTF
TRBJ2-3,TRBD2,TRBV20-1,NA,TGCAGTGCCCCTATAGCGGGGGGGCCAACAGAGACGCAGTATTTT,CSAPIAGGPTETQYF
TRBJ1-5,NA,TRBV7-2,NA,TGTGCCAGCAGCTTGGGCAGGGTCGGGTCAGCATACAATCAGCCCCAGCATTTT,CASSLGRVGSAYNQPQHF
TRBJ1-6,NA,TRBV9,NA,TGTGCCAGCAGCGTGAGGGACCACTCACCCCTCCACTTT,CASSVRDHSPLHF
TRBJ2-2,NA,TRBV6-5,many,TGTGCCAGCAGTTATGGCGGGGAGAACACCGGGGAGCTGTTTTTT,CASSYGGENTGELFF
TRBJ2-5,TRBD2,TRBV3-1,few,TGTGCCAGTACAAAGAGCGGGGGGGAGACCCAGTACTTC,CASTKSGGETQYF
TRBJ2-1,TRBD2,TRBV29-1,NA,TGCAGCGCTTATAGCGGGGGGCGCAACAATGAGCAGTTCTTC,CSAYSGGRNNEQFF
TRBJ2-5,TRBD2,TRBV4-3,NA,TGCGCCAGCAGCCAAGATATCCCGACTAGCGGGGCAGAGACCCAGTACTTC,CASSQDIPTSGAETQYF